This T cell receptor beta chain is drawn from a study of multiple sclerosis patients with progressive multifocal leukoencephalopathy. Here immunoSEQ multiplex PCR was the method, and the copy in TCRdb shows in-frame clones only, minus some. This sample has about 30,000 clones, with under 90% found just once. Germline loops: CDR1 SEHNR, CDR2 FQNEAQ (reference sequence). V dropped 7 bases and J dropped 8 bases, with 11 bases sitting between them. The CDR3 consists of 12 residues. As to time point: about 6 months of natalizumab therapy. The chain carries TRBV7-9 and TRBJ1-4; no clear D gene. This sample comprised PBMCs, obtained from a patient treated with natalizumab. This TCR was sampled from a human donor with multiple sclerosis. The CDR3 protein is CASTNLGEKLFF. CDR3 DNA: TGTGCCAGCACCAACTTAGGGGAAAAACTGTTTTTT.